The rows below give T cell receptor beta chains drawn from one sample of a study of molecular identifiers for immune sequencing clone quantification. TCRdb reprocessed the PCR reads with MiXCR, giving one entry per CDR3 protein. Seen here are more than 450,000 distinct CDR3 sequences, about 20% observed once, and the top ten hold approximately 0.8%. Specimen: naive CD8+ T cells from blood, with Jurkat cell RNA spiked in. These receptors originate from a human donor in good health. Some libraries in this study had Jurkat cell RNA spiked in. CDR3s include the opening cysteine and the closing phenylalanine or tryptophan. The D gene is left open where the match is weak. A clone size is listed for some rows: how often the clone was seen (once, few, many), or a class if it is expanded.

>TRBJ2-1|NA|TRBV28|NA
TGTGCCAGTCGAGGGCGCATCAGCTCCTACAATGAGCAGTTCTTC
CASRGRISSYNEQFF
>TRBJ2-3|NA|TRBV28|many
TGTGCCAGCAGTTTAACCAGTAACACAGATACGCAGTATTTT
CASSLTSNTDTQYF
>TRBJ2-1|TRBD2|TRBV18|NA
TGTGCCAGCTCACCGTGGACTAGCGACGGGGCGCAGTTCTTC
CASSPWTSDGAQFF
>TRBJ2-7|NA|TRBV6-5|NA
TGTGCCAGCAGTTTACAGGGTTGGTACGAGCAGTACTTC
CASSLQGWYEQYF
>TRBJ2-1|TRBD2|TRBV6-6|few
TGTGCCAGCAGGGCAGCGGGGGGCTCGTTCCCCTACAATGAGCAGTTCTTC
CASRAAGGSFPYNEQFF
>TRBJ2-3|TRBD1|TRBV12-3/TRBV12-4|many
TGTGCCAGCAGCGACAGGGGGGTAGCAGATACGCAGTATTTT
CASSDRGVADTQYF
>TRBJ2-2|NA|TRBV7-9|NA
TGTGCCAGCAGCTTAGAGGTAGTAGCGGCGCCTTATAACACCGGGGAGCTGTTTTTT
CASSLEVVAAPYNTGELFF
>TRBJ2-2|NA|TRBV28|NA
TGTGCCAGCAGTTTCCTTAGTATCACCGGGGAGCTGTTTTTT
CASSFLSITGELFF
>TRBJ1-1|NA|TRBV10-3|few
TGTGCCTTAAGGCCGCTTATAAACACTGAAGCTTTCTTT
CALRPLINTEAFF
>TRBJ2-1|NA|TRBV28|NA
TGTGCCAGCAGTATTCTACTAGAGAGCTCCTACAATGAGCAGTTCTTC
CASSILLESSYNEQFF